Below, one T cell receptor (beta chain) is given with its context. What it recognizes is unknown. This specimen comes from a study of radiation and T cells in renal cell carcinoma. General observations from the study: From baseline, blood top tumor clonotypes peaked at 2 weeks post-radiation.

Profiled with immunoSEQ multiplex PCR; TCRdb holds only in-frame clones, not every one. The top ten clones hold approximately 3% of a sample with 100,000 to 150,000 clones, approximately 78% of them seen once. V was clipped by 2 bases and J by 3 bases, with 8 bases between them. The CDR3 runs to 14 residues. Germline V gene lookup returns CDR1 MGHRA and CDR2 YSYEKL. Described time point: baseline pretreatment blood. Specified treatment: 15 Gy SBRT to primary tumor, nephrectomy 4 weeks later. The patient's renal cell carcinoma had clear cell pathology. The sample consisted of blood, taken from a patient whose treatment included radiotherapy and nephrectomy. This clonotype was sampled from an older woman with renal cell carcinoma. The chain carries TRBV4-1 and TRBJ1-5, with D possibly TRBD1 on 5 matching bases. Here the CDR3 reads CASSQRDPNQPQHF. The CDR3 DNA sequence: TGCGCCAGCAGCCAACGGGACCCCAATCAGCCCCAGCATTTT.